The T cell receptor (beta chain) under discussion was sequenced for a study of CD8+ T cells in alopecia areata. Study at large: Grafting placed skin from approximately 6-12-month-old C3H/HeJ donors with spontaneous alopecia onto roughly 7-10-week-old female C3H/HeJ mice.

The CDR3 contains 16 residues. Trimming cost V 0 bases and J 0 bases, with 9 bases left between them. CDR1 and CDR2 (germline): NSQYPW, LRSPGD (reference sequence). Turning to this clone: These gene names are mouse names. The CDR3 goes on 4 residues after the read ends, and that part is filled in from the germline J gene.

cDNA prepared by RNA extraction and subsequent reverse transcription served as the template for sequencing. TCRdb keeps only in-frame clones here, not all; method: immunoSEQ multiplex PCR. Sampling found roughly 110,000 clones, none seen once. V and J are TRBV1 and TRBJ2-1, with D possibly matching TRBD1 (6 bases). The sequence was collected from a C3H/HeJ mouse with alopecia areata. Mouse strain MHC haplotype: H2-k. Sequencing used lesional skin. The DNA read from the CDR3 is TGCACCTGCAGTGCAGATGGGGACAATAACTATGCT. It specifies CTCSADGDNNYA. The CDR3, in full, reads CTCSADGDNNYAEQFF.